This entry features one T cell receptor beta chain sequence. Clones were read by immunoSEQ multiplex PCR, and TCRdb kept only the in-frame ones, dropping some. Seen here are 2 million to 2.5 million clones, almost 96% observed once, and the top ten hold approximately 0.13%. The CDR3 spans 16 residues. The V segment lost 4 bases and the J segment 3 bases; nucleotides outside the gene matches: 7. Germline lookup yields CDR1 MNHNS and CDR2 SASEGT. The data were taken from a study of shared clonotypes between healthy human individuals. The sequence was obtained from a man younger than 30 in good health. Sequencing used naive CD4+ T cells sorted from blood. Subset here: CD45RA+ positively selected. The chain has TRBV6-1 and TRBJ2-7; 12 bases align to TRBD2. The CDR3 is CASSGLAGVRYYEQYF. The CDR3 nucleotides read TGTGCCAGCAGTGGACTAGCGGGAGTCCGGTACTACGAGCAGTACTTC.